This T cell receptor beta chain was profiled in a study of blood T cell repertoires in COVID-19. On the study more broadly: COVID-19 samples, acute and convalescent, were from the United States, Italy and Spain. PBMCs, B-cell-depleted T cells, or T cells provided the cDNA or gDNA that made up the material.

Germline V gives CDR1 SNHLY, CDR2 FYNNEI. The CDR3 sequence is 15 residues long. Losses at the gene ends were 7 bases for V and 7 bases for J; bases not matched to a gene: 11. Methods used by the authors: Quantification of nucleated cells was approximated via reference gene primer amplification. Libraries were prepared by immunoSEQ multiplex PCR; TCRdb keeps only in-frame clonotypes and omits some of them. That table supplies the V and J calls and clone size; D and trimming were determined from the DNA. The repertoire holds about 78,000 clones, about 92% seen once, with around 0.96% in the top ten. The material sequenced was peripheral blood. The source is a woman in her forties or fifties in a cohort sampled during active COVID-19. The gene calls are TRBV2 and TRBJ2-1; 9 nucleotides match TRBD1. CDR3 residues: CASIFRDRVSNEQFF. The CDR3, as DNA: TGTGCCAGCATTTTCCGGGACAGGGTTTCTAATGAGCAGTTCTTC.